A single sample gave rise to the 15 T cell receptor beta chains below, sequenced in a study of post-analysis software for immune sequencing data. General study findings and limits: When patients were compared with controls, four to six TRBV segments were more frequent, TRBV5-6, TRBV5-1 and TRBV20-1 among them.

Every TCR beta cDNA library bore unique molecular identifiers. One entry per CDR3 protein results from TCRdb running MiXCR on the PCR reads. This table has about 760,000 distinct CDR3 sequences, about 32% appearing once. Their antigens remain unidentified. Material for sequencing was blood. These receptors originate from a girl under 18 with multiple sclerosis.

The chain couples TRBV20-1 to TRBJ1-2, with D maybe TRBD1 (5 bases). Germline loops: CDR1 DFQATT, CDR2 SNEGSKA (reference sequence). The V end was cut by 3 bases, the J end by 5 bases, with 19 bases between. This CDR3 comprises 15 residues. The CDR3, as DNA: TGCAGTGCTAGTTTTAGGGGACCCGAAGGGTATGGCTACACCTTC. Translated: CSASFRGPEGYGYTF.

The chain recombines TRBV21-1 with TRBJ2-1; the table calls TRBD2, which could not be checked here. TRBV21-1 represents a pseudogene. The CDR3 spans 14 residues. The CDR3, as DNA: TGTGCCAGCAGCAAAGTTAGTCCCCTCAATGAGCAGTTCTTC. Protein product: CASSKVSPLNEQFF.

This chain uses TRBV5-1 with TRBJ1-6, with 9 bases that match TRBD1. Germline CDR1 SGHRS, CDR2 YFSETQ. The CDR3 has 13 amino acids. The ends lost 0 bases at V and 18 bases at J; junction bases unmatched: 7. CDR3 loop: CASSLVTGGFPHF. Written as DNA, the CDR3 is TGCGCCAGCAGCTTGGTGACAGGGGGGTTCCCCCACTTT.

This chain links TRBV29-1 with TRBJ2-7, with D possibly matching TRBD1 (5 bases). Germline CDR1 and CDR2: SQVTM and ANQGSEA. V lost 6 bases and J 2 bases, leaving 14 bases between the germline ends. The CDR3 runs to 13 residues. This CDR3 reads CSVRQTHTYEQYF. The DNA of the CDR3 is TGCAGCGTAAGACAGACCCACACCTACGAGCAGTACTTC.

The chain employs TRBV7-2 and TRBJ2-3, with D possibly matching TRBD1 (5 bases). Germline V gene sequence: CDR1 SGHTA, CDR2 FQGNSA. V was pared by 5 bases and J by 9 bases, with 15 bases between. The CDR3 is made up of 13 amino acids. Here the CDR3 reads CASSPDSPGTQYF. In DNA form, the CDR3 reads TGTGCCAGCAGCCCCGACTCGCCAGGGACGCAGTATTTT.

This clonotype was seen only a few times. This chain uses TRBV20-1 with TRBJ2-7, with TRBD2 matching 11 bases. Germline assignment: CDR1 DFQATT and CDR2 SNEGSKA (reference sequence). This CDR3 contains 15 residues. V lost 3 bases and J lost 2; bases outside the gene matches: 6. DNA for the CDR3: TGCAGTGCTAGCGACGGGACTAGCGGCGCCTACGAGCAGTACTTC. Protein sequence: CSASDGTSGAYEQYF.

To note about this clonotype: At one boundary the junction diverges from the germline segment, which might be a read error. The CDR3 loop is CACSEGRREGIEQYF. The CDR3 region has the DNA TGTGCCTGCAGTGAAGGGAGGCGGGAGGGGATCGAGCAGTACTTC. This chain connects TRBV6-1 to TRBJ2-7, with TRBD2 matching 9 bases. Germline V gives CDR1 MNHNS, CDR2 SASEGT. This CDR3 has 15 amino acids.

This chain links TRBV18 with TRBJ2-5; 7 bases map to TRBD2. Trimming took 3 bases from V and 4 from J; bases not matched to a gene: 14. Germline V lookup: CDR1 KGHSH, CDR2 LQKENI. The CDR3 covers 17 residues. The CDR3 coding sequence is TGTGCCAGCTCACCCACCGGCGCGGGAGCTATTGTAGAGACCCAGTACTTC. Residues: CASSPTGAGAIVETQYF.

The chain recombines TRBV20-1 with TRBJ1-2; no clear D gene. Germline CDR1 DFQATT, CDR2 SNEGSKA (reference sequence). The CDR3 runs 13 residues. V lost 3 bases to trimming and J lost 4 bases, with 12 bases between them. The CDR3 is CSASEVLGYGYTF. CDR3 sequence (DNA): TGCAGTGCTAGCGAGGTTTTGGGCTATGGCTACACCTTC.

The rearrangement joins TRBV6-1 to TRBJ1-1; D unresolved. This CDR3 region has 12 residues. Trimming took 8 bases from V and 1 from J, leaving 8 bases between them. Germline CDR1 is MNHNS and CDR2 is SASEGT. DNA for the CDR3: TGTGCCAGCGGGCATCGGAACACTGAAGCTTTCTTT. Residues: CASGHRNTEAFF.

V gene TRBV4-3 combines with J gene TRBJ2-1; TRBD1 or TRBD2 may be the D gene (6 bases each). V shed 1 base and J shed 4 bases, with 29 bases lying between them. Germline CDR1 is LGHNA and CDR2 is YSLEER. This CDR3 has 21 residues. The CDR3 protein is CASSQVGPSGGTRPRYNEQFF. The CDR3 DNA is TGCGCCAGCAGCCAAGTAGGCCCTTCGGGCGGGACACGGCCTAGGTACAATGAGCAGTTCTTC.

This clonotype was found once. The V gene is TRBV12-3 or TRBV12-4, the J gene TRBJ1-5, with 8 bases lining up with TRBD1. Trimming cost V 7 bases and J 7 bases; bases outside gene matches: 18. The CDR3 is 17 amino acids. As DNA, the CDR3 is TGTGCCAGCACCTTGGTGGGGAACGACAGGGGCGGGCAGCCCCAGCATTTT. This gives the protein CASTLVGNDRGGQPQHF.

This clonotype was detected only a few times. The rearrangement uses TRBV10-3 and TRBJ2-1; D is possibly TRBD2 (6 bases). The ends were cut back, 8 bases at V and 4 bases at J, with 18 bases in the middle. Germline V gives CDR1 ENHRY, CDR2 SYGVKD. CDR3 size: 15 residues. The CDR3 is CAIGRLGREYNEQFF. Written as DNA, the CDR3 is TGTGCCATCGGCCGACTAGGGCGAGAATACAATGAGCAGTTCTTC.

This sequence joins TRBV5-1 and TRBJ1-5; D not certain. The V gene lost 0 bases and the J gene lost 4 bases, with 11 bases spanning the gap. CDR3 length equals 15 residues. Germline CDR1 and CDR2: SGHRS and YFSETQ. The CDR3 loop is CASSLEGGKNQPQHF. CDR3 in DNA: TGCGCCAGCAGCTTGGAGGGAGGTAAAAATCAGCCCCAGCATTTT.

The chain recombines TRBV20-1 with TRBJ2-1; 7 nucleotides agree with TRBD2. The junction had 12 bases not matched to a gene; V was cut back by 0 bases and J by 4 bases. This CDR3 comprises 17 residues. CDR1 is DFQATT and CDR2 is SNEGSKA in the germline V gene (reference sequence). The CDR3 DNA reads as TGCAGTGCTAGAGATCTCCGGCGGGAGACCCCATACAATGAGCAGTTCTTC. It encodes CSARDLRRETPYNEQFF.